This T cell receptor beta chain came from a study of cytomegalovirus exposure and HLA in healthy donors. For the study at large: Earlier sequencing of 200 million or so T cells yielded approximately 100 million unique TCR beta sequences. Overall study results and limits: Accounts indicate the classifier identified cytomegalovirus status with strong specificity and sensitivity. Earlier findings revealed that most TCR beta V segments proved productive either about 87% or about 30% of the time. The authors reported that TCR beta sequences could predict HLA-A and HLA-B alleles. These predictions were accurate for most subjects in the first cohort.

Germline CDR1 reads SGHTA; CDR2 reads FQGNSA. The junction had 2 bases not matched to a gene; V was cut back by 3 bases and J by 2 bases. CDR3 length equals 15 residues. PCR used 60 Vbeta primers and 13 Jbeta primers. Sequencing was performed with immunoSEQ multiplex PCR; in TCRdb, only in-frame clones are kept and a portion is missing. The sample yields tens of thousands of clones, roughly four fifths seen once. A word on this clone: As yet, its antigen is unknown. This CDR3 is also generated by other DNA sequences in the sample.

This receptor was obtained from a woman between 40 and 50 years old in good health and CMV-seropositive. Sequenced material: PBMCs. This rearrangement joins TRBV7-2 to TRBJ1-4; 8 bases match TRBD1. CDR3 protein: CASSLTGATNEKLFF. CDR3 bases: TGTGCCAGCAGCTTGACAGGGGCGACTAATGAAAAACTGTTTTTT.